This T cell receptor (beta chain) was found in a study of blood T cell repertoires in COVID-19. About the research overall: In each case, the material was cDNA or gDNA derived from T cells, B-cell-depleted T cells, or PBMCs.

This table comes from immunoSEQ multiplex PCR, and its TCRdb copy is limited to in-frame clones, with some not included. The sample has around 200,000 clones, around 85% seen once; the top ten hold under 20%. The germline V gene has CDR1 MNHEY and CDR2 SVGEGT. With V trimmed by 6 bases and J by 5 bases, 8 bases remained unmatched. CDR3 size: 14 residues. Study members were between about 18 and 89 years old and lived in roughly 24 US regions. This TCR was recovered from a man in his forties who had recovered from COVID-19. Specimen: PBMCs or T cells enriched from blood (not recorded which). The chain carries TRBV6-2 or TRBV6-3 and TRBJ2-5, with TRBD1 matching 8 bases. CDR3 DNA: TGTGCCAGCAGCTTTGGACAGGGTTTGGAGACCCAGTACTTC. Amino acids: CASSFGQGLETQYF.